The next 4 T cell receptor beta chains were all read from a single sample in a study of identical twins. One entry per CDR3 protein results from TCRdb running MiXCR on the 5' RACE reads. The sample lists about 240,000 distinct CDR3 sequences, 7% to 8.5% occurring once. These data also formed part of another study, on yellow fever vaccine responses in identical twins.

Material for sequencing was CD8+ T cells sorted from blood. The receptors stem from a woman aged 18-29 years in good health.

J is TRBJ2-1 and V is TRBV20-1, with D hard to call. The CDR3 is made up of 15 amino acids. Per germline, CDR1 DFQATT and CDR2 SNEGSKA (reference sequence). Trimming removed 2 bases at V and 4 bases at J, with 15 bases between. The CDR3 DNA reads TGCAGTGCTAGACCAATATCCATCGGGTACAATGAGCAGTTCTTC. This encodes CSARPISIGYNEQFF.

Ten or more counts support this clonotype. The chain uses TRBV10-3 and TRBJ2-5; 9 bases line up with TRBD2. The CDR3 spans 15 residues. V lost 3 bases, J lost 2 bases, and 4 bases stayed unmatched. From germline, CDR1 is ENHRY and CDR2 SYGVKD. The DNA of the CDR3 is TGTGCCATCAGTGAAGGCGGGGGGGATCAAGAGACCCAGTACTTC. It codes for CAISEGGGDQETQYF.

The sample holds a few counts of this clonotype. The V gene is TRBV9, the J gene TRBJ2-5; D is possibly TRBD2 (6 bases). V lost 2 bases and J 1 base, leaving 9 bases between the germline ends. CDR3 size: 14 residues. Germline lookup yields CDR1 SGDLS and CDR2 YYNGEE. The CDR3 spells CASSVGGIQETQYF. The DNA for the CDR3 is TGTGCCAGCAGCGTGGGGGGTATCCAAGAGACCCAGTACTTC.

This clonotype was seen a few times. The rearrangement joins TRBV7-8 to TRBJ2-7, with D perhaps matching TRBD1 (6 bases). V was shortened by 8 bases and J by 4 bases, with 21 bases between the two germline ends. Germline V gives CDR1 SGHVS, CDR2 FQNEAQ. This CDR3 contains 15 residues. The CDR3: CASRREPGQSYEQYV. DNA of the CDR3: TGTGCCAGCCGCCGAGAACCAGGACAGTCTTACGAGCAGTACGTC.